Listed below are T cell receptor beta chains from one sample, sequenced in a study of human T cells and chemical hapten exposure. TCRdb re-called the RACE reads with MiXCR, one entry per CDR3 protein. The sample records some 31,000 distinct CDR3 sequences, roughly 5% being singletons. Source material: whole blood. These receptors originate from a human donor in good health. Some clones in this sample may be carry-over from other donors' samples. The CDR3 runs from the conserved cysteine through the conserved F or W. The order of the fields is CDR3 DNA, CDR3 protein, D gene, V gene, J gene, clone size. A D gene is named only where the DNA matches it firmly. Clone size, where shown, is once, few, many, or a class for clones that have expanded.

cdr3_nt: TGTGCCAGCAGCTTGACCGGGGGGGAGCTGTTTTTT; cdr3_aa: CASSLTGGELFF; d_call: NA; v_call: TRBV5-5; j_call: TRBJ2-2; clone_size: few
cdr3_nt: TGCAGTGCTAGGAAGGCCGAGCGGTTCACAGATACGCAGTATTTT; cdr3_aa: CSARKAERFTDTQYF; d_call: NA; v_call: TRBV20-1; j_call: TRBJ2-3; clone_size: many
cdr3_nt: TGTGCCAGCGCATCGGGACAGCAAACCTACGAGCAGTACTTC; cdr3_aa: CASASGQQTYEQYF; d_call: TRBD1; v_call: TRBV28; j_call: TRBJ2-7; clone_size: many
cdr3_nt: TGCGCCAGCAGCCAAGATCCGGAGACGAGAACATTCTTC; cdr3_aa: CASSQDPETRTFF; d_call: NA; v_call: TRBV4-1; j_call: TRBJ2-1; clone_size: many
cdr3_nt: TGTGCCAGCAGCGTAGGGACGCAAGAGACCCAGTACTTC; cdr3_aa: CASSVGTQETQYF; d_call: NA; v_call: TRBV9; j_call: TRBJ2-5; clone_size: NA
cdr3_nt: TGCGCCAGCAGCCAAGATCGAAGGACACTTCAAGCTTTCTTT; cdr3_aa: CASSQDRRTLQAFF; d_call: NA; v_call: TRBV4-3; j_call: TRBJ1-1; clone_size: few
cdr3_nt: TGTGCCAGCAGCCCTCATCAATACGGAGGAAAACTGTTTTTT; cdr3_aa: CASSPHQYGGKLFF; d_call: NA; v_call: TRBV3-1; j_call: TRBJ1-4; clone_size: many
cdr3_nt: TGTGCCAGCAGACCAAATCAAGGGGCTGGAAACACCATATATTTT; cdr3_aa: CASRPNQGAGNTIYF; d_call: NA; v_call: TRBV3-1; j_call: TRBJ1-3; clone_size: NA
cdr3_nt: TGTGCCAGCAGCCAAGGTACCGGGCGGGGACGGGCCAACGTCCTGACTTTC; cdr3_aa: CASSQGTGRGRANVLTF; d_call: NA; v_call: TRBV14; j_call: TRBJ2-6; clone_size: many
cdr3_nt: TGTGCCAGCAGTTACTCTCCCAGCAGGGTTTATGAAAAACTGTTTTTT; cdr3_aa: CASSYSPSRVYEKLFF; d_call: NA; v_call: TRBV6-5; j_call: TRBJ1-4; clone_size: few
cdr3_nt: TGTGCCAGCAGCCCCCCTATTCGAGCGGAGAAGAAGTACGAGCAGTACTTC; cdr3_aa: CASSPPIRAEKKYEQYF; d_call: NA; v_call: TRBV11-2; j_call: TRBJ2-7; clone_size: many
cdr3_nt: TGTGCCAGCAGCTCGGACAGGACAGGGCTGACTGAAGCTTTCTTT; cdr3_aa: CASSSDRTGLTEAFF; d_call: TRBD1; v_call: TRBV6-5; j_call: TRBJ1-1; clone_size: NA
cdr3_nt: TGTGCCAGCAGTACTAGCGGGAGGAACACCGGGGAGCTGTTTTTT; cdr3_aa: CASSTSGRNTGELFF; d_call: TRBD2; v_call: TRBV28; j_call: TRBJ2-2; clone_size: many
cdr3_nt: TGTGCTAGTGGTTTGGTAAGGTGGAGCGGGGGGAACTCCTACAATGAGCAGTTCTTC; cdr3_aa: CASGLVRWSGGNSYNEQFF; d_call: TRBD2; v_call: TRBV12-5; j_call: TRBJ2-1; clone_size: few
cdr3_nt: TGCGCCAGCAGTGGGAATGGCGGGAGTTTAGAGACCCAGTACTTC; cdr3_aa: CASSGNGGSLETQYF; d_call: TRBD2; v_call: TRBV5-1; j_call: TRBJ2-5; clone_size: NA
cdr3_nt: TGTGCCAGCAGCTTAGCCGGGGAACTGAATTCACCCCTCCACTTT; cdr3_aa: CASSLAGELNSPLHF; d_call: NA; v_call: TRBV7-9; j_call: TRBJ1-6; clone_size: few
cdr3_nt: TGTGCCAGCAGTTTACCAGGGCGGACTGAAGCTTTCTTT; cdr3_aa: CASSLPGRTEAFF; d_call: NA; v_call: TRBV6-6; j_call: TRBJ1-1; clone_size: NA
cdr3_nt: TGTGCCAGCAGTGAAAGCCGCCAAGAGACCCAGTACTTC; cdr3_aa: CASSESRQETQYF; d_call: NA; v_call: TRBV12-3/TRBV12-4; j_call: TRBJ2-5; clone_size: many
cdr3_nt: TGTGCCAGCAGTGAAGCCCCGGACAGCCTGGGTAGGCCCCAGCATTTT; cdr3_aa: CASSEAPDSLGRPQHF; d_call: NA; v_call: TRBV2; j_call: TRBJ1-5; clone_size: few
cdr3_nt: TGTGCCATCAGGTACGGCGGGGGGAGAACAGATACGCAGTATTTT; cdr3_aa: CAIRYGGGRTDTQYF; d_call: TRBD2; v_call: TRBV10-3; j_call: TRBJ2-3; clone_size: few
cdr3_nt: TGTGCCAGTAGTATGACTGGGTGGGGTGAGCAGTTCTTC; cdr3_aa: CASSMTGWGEQFF; d_call: NA; v_call: TRBV19; j_call: TRBJ2-1; clone_size: many
cdr3_nt: TGTGCCAGCAGTTTAATCGGTACTGAAGCTTTCTTT; cdr3_aa: CASSLIGTEAFF; d_call: NA; v_call: TRBV28; j_call: TRBJ1-1; clone_size: many